The 22 T cell receptor beta chains listed next were all sequenced from one sample in a study of OX40 agonist ivuxolimab in advanced cancers. Library method: the immunoSEQ multiplex PCR assay. The table comes from immuneACCESS by way of TCRdb, which keeps in-frame sequences with V and J called. Part of the clones is missing from these tables; in studies checked, under half for an unresolved V gene and the rest for unknown reasons. The sample table holds approximately 86,000 clones, of which around 90% were seen once. The top ten constitute around 1.1% of the sample. The material was CD4+ or CD8+ T cells sorted from blood, obtained in a trial of the OX40 agonist ivuxolimab. These receptors all stem from an adult with an advanced solid tumor such as melanoma, head and neck, liver or kidney cancer.

The rearrangement joins TRBV5-1 to TRBJ2-1; weak D call: TRBD1 (5 bases). This CDR3 region has 14 residues. The germline V and J ends were trimmed by 4 bases and 5 bases, with 13 bases remaining between them. CDR1 and CDR2 from the germline V gene are SGHRS and YFSETQ. The CDR3 here is CASSRGEINNEQFF. CDR3 sequence (DNA): TGCGCCAGCAGCAGGGGCGAGATAAACAATGAGCAGTTCTTC.

This rearrangement joins TRBV27 to TRBJ2-2; D is perhaps TRBD2 (5 bases). Germline CDR1 and CDR2: MNHEY and SMNVEV (reference sequence). The CDR3 has 16 residues. Trimming shortened V by 7 bases and J by 4 bases, and 19 bases separated the two germline ends. CDR3 nucleotide sequence: TGTGCCAGCAATCCCGGCCATGGGAGAACCACCGGGGAGCTGTTTTTT. It yields the protein CASNPGHGRTTGELFF.

This chain links TRBV18 with TRBJ1-2; perhaps TRBD1 as D (5 bases). Germline CDR1 and CDR2: KGHSH and LQKENI. CDR3 length: 14 residues. The germline V and J ends were trimmed by 6 bases and 6 bases, with 17 bases remaining between them. DNA of the CDR3: TGTGCCAGCTCCCTGAGGAATCTACAGGATGGCTACACCTTC. Its translation: CASSLRNLQDGYTF. The full variable domain, with the rest looked up from reference TRBV18 and TRBJ1-2, is NAGVMQNPRHLVRRRGQEARLRCSPMKGHSHVYWYRQLPEEGLKFMVYLQKENIIDESGMPKERFSAEFPKEGPSILRIQQVVRGDSAAYFCASSLRNLQDGYTFGSGTRLTVV.

This chain uses TRBV2 with TRBJ1-4; tentative D call: TRBD1 (5 bases). Germline CDR1 reads SNHLY; CDR2 reads FYNNEI. The V end was cut by 6 bases, the J end by 5 bases, with 19 bases between. The CDR3 extends over 16 amino acids. CDR3 sequence reads: CASSSGWGSENEKLFF. For the CDR3, the DNA is TGTGCCAGCAGCTCAGGGTGGGGGAGCGAAAATGAAAAACTGTTTTTT.

This sequence joins TRBV18 and TRBJ2-7, with D possibly TRBD2 on 6 matching bases. V lost 1 base and J lost 4, with 11 bases in between. Germline lookup yields CDR1 KGHSH and CDR2 LQKENI. CDR3 length: 14 residues. As DNA, the CDR3 is TGTGCCAGCTCACCACGGGCCGGAGGGTACGAGCAGTACTTC. Translated, it gives CASSPRAGGYEQYF. Together with reference TRBV18 and TRBJ2-7, the CDR3 gives the full variable domain: NAGVMQNPRHLVRRRGQEARLRCSPMKGHSHVYWYRQLPEEGLKFMVYLQKENIIDESGMPKERFSAEFPKEGPSILRIQQVVRGDSAAYFCASSPRAGGYEQYFGPGTRLTVT.

The V call is TRBV5-6, the J call TRBJ1-5; D is undetermined. In germline, CDR1 is SGHDT, CDR2 YYEEEE. The CDR3 length is 14 residues. Trimming stripped 0 bases from V and 0 bases from J, with 4 bases between. The chain's CDR3 is CASSLGNSNQPQHF. In DNA form, the CDR3 reads TGTGCCAGCAGCTTGGGGAATAGCAATCAGCCCCAGCATTTT.

The chain combines TRBV28 with TRBJ2-1, with D unclear. CDR3 length equals 14 residues. Trimming removed 4 bases from V and 11 bases from J, with 18 bases in between. Germline values: CDR1 MDHEN, CDR2 SYDVKM. Here the CDR3 reads CASSSPPDVAKQFF. DNA of the CDR3: TGTGCCAGCAGTTCCCCTCCGGACGTCGCAAAGCAGTTCTTC.

J is TRBJ1-2 and V is TRBV4-2; TRBD1 matches 7 bases. Germline CDR1 reads LGHNA; CDR2 reads YNFKEQ. The CDR3 covers 15 residues. Trimming took 0 bases from V and 5 from J; bases not matched to a gene: 6. The CDR3 loop reads CASSQDRTGSYGYTF. CDR3 bases: TGTGCCAGCAGCCAAGATAGGACAGGATCGTATGGCTACACCTTC.

The CDR3, as DNA: TGTGCCAGCAGCCAAGGACAGGTCAGCTCTGGAAACACCATATATTTT. Its protein is CASSQGQVSSGNTIYF. The chain recombines TRBV11-2 with TRBJ1-3; 7 nucleotides line up with TRBD1. The CDR3 spans 16 residues. From germline, CDR1 is SGHAT and CDR2 FQNNGV. V was clipped by 5 bases and J by 0 bases; unmatched bases: 7. Filled out from reference TRBV11-2 and TRBJ1-3, the complete variable domain reads EAGVAQSPRYKIIEKRQSVAFWCNPISGHATLYWYQQILGQGPKLLIQFQNNGVVDDSQLPKDRFSAERLKGVDSTLKIQPAKLEDSAVYLCASSQGQVSSGNTIYFGEGSWLTVV.

The chain combines TRBV7-8 with TRBJ2-2; D might be TRBD1 or TRBD2, each matching 5 bases. V was trimmed by 1 base and J by 13 bases, leaving 13 bases between them. Germline CDR1 and CDR2: SGHVS and FQNEAQ. CDR3 size: 13 residues. The CDR3 is CASSLGATEGLFF. The CDR3 nucleotides are TGTGCCAGCAGCTTAGGGGCGACAGAGGGGCTGTTTTTT.

The chain recombines TRBV9 with TRBJ2-5; D remains ambiguous. The V and J ends lost 0 bases and 5 bases respectively, with 8 bases between them. Per germline, CDR1 SGDLS and CDR2 YYNGEE. The CDR3 is made up of 13 amino acids. For the CDR3, the DNA is TGTGCCAGCAGCGTAGGGCTTAGTGAGACCCAGTACTTC. As protein: CASSVGLSETQYF.

CDR3 nucleotide sequence: TGTGCCACCAGCAGGGACGGGGGAGACACTGAAGCTTTCTTT. Translated, it gives CATSRDGGDTEAFF. The V and J genes are TRBV15 and TRBJ1-1; a weak D match, TRBD1 (5 bases). The germline V and J ends were trimmed by 3 bases and 3 bases, with 11 bases remaining between them. The length of the CDR3 is 14 residues. The germline gives CDR1 LNHNV, CDR2 YYDKDF (reference sequence).

The V and J genes are TRBV6-5 and TRBJ1-2, with D unclear. The CDR3 is made up of 15 amino acids. Germline V gene lookup returns CDR1 MNHEY and CDR2 SVGAGI. Trimming stripped 0 bases from V and 7 bases from J, with 15 bases between. This CDR3 reads CASSYSILRTPGYTF. For the CDR3, the DNA is TGTGCCAGCAGTTACTCGATCCTCCGGACCCCTGGCTACACCTTC.

The gene calls are TRBV4-1 and TRBJ2-1, with a weak D call TRBD2 (6 bases). The V end was cut by 3 bases, the J end by 0 bases, with 15 bases between. Germline-derived CDR1 and CDR2 are MGHRA and YSYEKL. This CDR3 spans 17 amino acids. CDR3 bases: TGCGCCAGCAGCCAGACCCTAGCGAGTAGCTCCTACAATGAGCAGTTCTTC. Translated, it gives CASSQTLASSSYNEQFF.

The CDR3, as DNA: TGTGCCAGCAGCTTAGCGCGGACTGGATATGGCTACACCTTC. It specifies CASSLARTGYGYTF. The chain employs TRBV11-3 and TRBJ1-2; no firm D call. The CDR3 is made up of 14 amino acids. Trimming shortened V by 1 base and J by 5 bases, and 11 bases separated the two germline ends. CDR1 and CDR2 (germline): SGHNT, YENEEA.

The chain joins TRBV6-5 to TRBJ2-7; 11 nucleotides align to TRBD2. The CDR3 loop spans 14 amino acids. Germline trimming cut 3 bases from V and 5 bases from J; bases unmatched to any gene: 3. Germline V CDR1 and CDR2: MNHEY, SVGAGI. CDR3 DNA: TGTGCCAGCAGTTATAGCGGGAGGGCTAACGAGCAGTACTTC. Amino acid sequence: CASSYSGRANEQYF.

In its sample, this clone was seen once. This chain connects TRBV27 to TRBJ2-3, with 8 bases fitting TRBD1. V lost 3 bases and J lost 0; bases outside the gene matches: 11. The CDR3 is 18 amino acids. The germline V gene encodes CDR1 MNHEY and CDR2 SMNVEV (reference sequence). CDR3 bases: TGTGCCAGCAGTTTGAAGGGACAGGCGTTTTCTAGCACAGATACGCAGTATTTT. Its translation is CASSLKGQAFSSTDTQYF.

The V and J genes are TRBV11-3 and TRBJ2-1; D not resolved. The V and J ends lost 6 bases and 0 bases respectively, with 12 bases between them. Germline V gives CDR1 SGHNT, CDR2 YENEEA. The CDR3 runs to 15 residues. CDR3 loop: CASSLTWSSYNEQFF. The CDR3 DNA is TGTGCCAGCAGTTTGACTTGGAGCTCCTACAATGAGCAGTTCTTC.

This chain joins TRBV5-1 and TRBJ1-1; no clear D gene. Trimming pared 2 bases from V and 1 base from J, leaving 9 bases between. Germline V gives CDR1 SGHRS, CDR2 YFSETQ. The CDR3 runs 14 residues. This chain's CDR3 is CASSLKYENTEAFF. The CDR3 coding sequence is TGCGCCAGCAGCTTAAAGTACGAGAACACTGAAGCTTTCTTT.

The V call is TRBV7-2, the J call TRBJ1-5; D not certain. V was trimmed by 0 bases and J by 1 base, leaving 10 bases between them. Germline CDR1 is SGHTA and CDR2 is FQGNSA. The CDR3 runs to 16 residues. Written as DNA, the CDR3 is TGTGCCAGCAGCTTAGCGAGCCACCTCAGCAATCAGCCCCAGCATTTT. Amino acids: CASSLASHLSNQPQHF.

V gene TRBV7-8 combines with J gene TRBJ2-5; the match to TRBD2 covers 7 bases. With 1 base clipped from V and 1 base from J, the junction kept 6 bases outside the gene matches. The CDR3 length is 16 residues. Per the germline V gene, CDR1 is SGHVS and CDR2 is FQNEAQ. CDR3 in amino acids: CASSLVLAGPQETQYF. DNA of the CDR3: TGTGCCAGCAGCTTAGTTTTAGCGGGCCCCCAAGAGACCCAGTACTTC.

J is TRBJ1-6 and V is TRBV6-5; D perhaps matches TRBD1 (5 bases). Per germline, CDR1 MNHEY and CDR2 SVGAGI. Trimming removed 10 bases from V and 7 bases from J, with 14 bases in between. CDR3 size: 13 residues. CDR3 in DNA: TGTGCCACCACCGGGACGCTAAATTCACCCCTCCACTTT. Its translation is CATTGTLNSPLHF.